These T cell receptor beta chains were read from a single sample in a study of T cells after yellow fever vaccination. TCRdb re-called the 5' RACE reads with MiXCR, one entry per CDR3 protein. The sample has over 150,000 distinct CDR3 sequences, approximately 6.2% seen once. Specimen: CD4+ T cells sorted from PBMCs, collected on the day of the first yellow fever vaccination. These receptors all stem from a young man who received the YFV17D yellow fever vaccine. CDR3s include the opening cysteine and the closing phenylalanine or tryptophan. D genes are given only for firm matches. Clone size appears in some rows only: once, few, many, or a class for an expanded clone.

>TRBD1|TRBV7-3|many|TRBJ1-2
TGTGCCAGCAGCCAGGGACAGGGCTATGGCTACACCTTC
CASSQGQGYGYTF
>TRBD1|TRBV18|few|TRBJ1-3
TGTGCCAGCTCACCACTTGGACAGGGGACAATCTCTGGAAACACCATATATTTT
CASSPLGQGTISGNTIYF
>TRBD1|TRBV5-1|many|TRBJ1-2
TGCGCCAGCAGCATACAGGGGGACGGCTACACCTTC
CASSIQGDGYTF
>-|TRBV11-2|many|TRBJ2-5
TGTGCCAGCAGCTTAGGTGGGGCCCTGGAGACGACCCAGTACTTC
CASSLGGALETTQYF
>-|TRBV28|once|TRBJ1-2
TGTGCCAGTTGGGGGCGACGGAACTATGGCTACACCTTC
CASWGRRNYGYTF
>TRBD1|TRBV6-5|-|TRBJ2-7
TGTGCCAGCAGTTACTCGCTAGGGCGGACAGGGACCTACGAGCAGTACTTC
CASSYSLGRTGTYEQYF
>-|TRBV7-9|once|TRBJ1-4
TGTGCCAGCAGTACCCGGGGGAGTAGTGAAAAACTGTTTTTT
CASSTRGSSEKLFF
>TRBD1|TRBV5-1|few|TRBJ1-6
TGCGCCAGCAGCTCCCACCGGGACAGCTTTAATTCACCCCTCCACTTT
CASSSHRDSFNSPLHF
>-|TRBV7-3|many|TRBJ1-1
TGTGCCAGCAGCTTAACAGGGGCGAACACTGAAGCTTTCTTT
CASSLTGANTEAFF
>-|TRBV18|-|TRBJ1-5
TGTGCCAGCTCACCAAGGGCTGCGGGGATTCATCAGCCCCAGCATTTT
CASSPRAAGIHQPQHF
>TRBD2|TRBV5-1|-|TRBJ2-7
TGCGCCAGCAGCGTCGGGACTACCTACGAGCAGTACTTC
CASSVGTTYEQYF
>-|TRBV7-2|few|TRBJ2-7
TGTGCCAGCAGCCCGTGGGGCGGGGGCCCCTACGAGCAGTACTTC
CASSPWGGGPYEQYF
>TRBD1|TRBV4-1|few|TRBJ1-2
TGCGCCAGCAGCCATGGGACAGGGCTGACCTATGGCTACACCTTC
CASSHGTGLTYGYTF
>-|TRBV27|many|TRBJ1-5
TGTGCCAGCGTCGGGGCCAGCAATCAGCCCCAGCATTTT
CASVGASNQPQHF
>TRBD2|TRBV5-1|many|TRBJ2-1
TGCGCCAGCAAGCTCGGGACTAGCCCTGTCGATGAGCAGTTCTTC
CASKLGTSPVDEQFF
>-|TRBV9|few|TRBJ2-7
TGTGCCAGCAGCAGAATGGTCGGGTACGAGCAGTACTTC
CASSRMVGYEQYF
>-|TRBV15|few|TRBJ1-5
TGTGCCACCAGCAGAGATCGTCTTTTCCAGCCCCAGCATTTT
CATSRDRLFQPQHF
>-|TRBV3-1|many|TRBJ1-1
TGTGCCAGGCGCGAAGCTTTCTTT
CARREAFF
>TRBD1|TRBV6-5|-|TRBJ1-4
TGTGCCAGCAGTTACTTGGGACAGGGGCGGGAAAAACTGTTTTTT
CASSYLGQGREKLFF
>-|TRBV4-3|-|TRBJ2-2
TGCGCCAGCAGCCCAGCGGAGGCCGGGGAGCTGTTTTTT
CASSPAEAGELFF
>TRBD1|TRBV18|-|TRBJ1-4
TGTGCCAGCTCACCTGCGACAGGGTCCGAAAAACTGTTTTTT
CASSPATGSEKLFF
>TRBD2|TRBV7-2|few|TRBJ2-5
TGTGCCAGCAGCTTATGGGCCAGCGGGGGCCAAGAGACCCAGTACTTC
CASSLWASGGQETQYF